Below, 13 T cell receptor beta chains from the same sample are listed, as sequenced in a study of cytotoxic CD8 clonotypes in ibrutinib-treated CLL (dated by TCRdb to about 2021). Libraries were made using the immunoSEQ multiplex PCR assay. TCRdb mirrors the immuneACCESS table, restricted to in-frame sequences. Some clones are absent from its copies; in checked studies, under half trace to an unresolved V gene, and the reason for the others is unknown. Here the sample has approximately 130,000 clones; around 84% occur a single time. Of the sample, 2.5% to 3.5% is held by the ten largest clones. The time point label of this sample denotes: roughly 2 years on ibrutinib. This material consisted of PBMCs, taken after 24 months of ibrutinib treatment. Every receptor here comes from a human donor with chronic lymphocytic leukemia.

The rearrangement links TRBV28 to TRBJ1-1, with TRBD1 as a possible D gene (5 bases). From germline, CDR1 is MDHEN and CDR2 SYDVKM. The germline V and J ends were trimmed by 2 bases and 3 bases, with 19 bases remaining between them. The CDR3 loop spans 17 amino acids. CDR3 region: CASSLAGEGLMDTEAFF. DNA of the CDR3: TGTGCCAGCAGTTTAGCCGGTGAGGGGCTGATGGACACTGAAGCTTTCTTT.

The V gene is TRBV18, the J gene TRBJ1-2, with 10 bases aligning to TRBD1. V lost 3 bases, J lost 2 bases, and 6 bases stayed unmatched. Germline V gene sequence: CDR1 KGHSH, CDR2 LQKENI. This CDR3 comprises 16 residues. CDR3 nucleotide sequence: TGTGCCAGCTCACCCATCAAGACAGGGGGCAACTATGGCTACACCTTC. Amino acids: CASSPIKTGGNYGYTF.

The rearrangement links TRBV5-1 to TRBJ2-2, with no clear D. Germline V gene lookup returns CDR1 SGHRS and CDR2 YFSETQ. The CDR3 runs to 12 residues. V was pared by 0 bases and J by 6 bases, with 3 bases between. The CDR3 bases are TGCGCCAGCAGCTTGGGATCCGGGGAGCTGTTTTTT. Its translation: CASSLGSGELFF. The full variable domain, completed using reference TRBV5-1 and TRBJ2-2, is KAGVTQTPRYLIKTRGQQVTLSCSPISGHRSVSWYQQTPGQGLQFLFEYFSETQRNKGNFPGRFSGRQFSNSRSEMNVSTLELGDSALYLCASSLGSGELFFGEGSRLTVL.

The chain links TRBV7-2 to TRBJ1-5; D is uncertain. Trimming removed 3 bases at V and 5 bases at J, with 8 bases between. The CDR3 sequence is 13 residues long. Germline-derived CDR1 and CDR2 are SGHTA and FQGNSA. As DNA, the CDR3 is TGTGCCAGCAGCTTTTTGGTGGATCAGCCCCAGCATTTT. Amino acid sequence: CASSFLVDQPQHF.

The J gene is TRBJ2-1, the V gene TRBV11-3, with D possibly TRBD2 on 7 matching bases. Trimming pared 5 bases from V and 13 bases from J, leaving 21 bases between. The CDR3 length is 14 residues. Looked up from germline, CDR1 is SGHNT and CDR2 is YENEEA. CDR3 in DNA: TGTGCCAGCAGCCCCAGAGGGGGGGTGCCCCAACAGTTCTTC. Its protein is CASSPRGGVPQQFF.

V is TRBV7-9 and J is TRBJ2-1, with 9 nucleotides matching TRBD1. The ends lost 1 base at V and 7 bases at J; junction bases unmatched: 8. The CDR3 consists of 16 residues. The V gene's germline CDR1 is SEHNR and CDR2 FQNEAQ (reference sequence). The CDR3 nucleotides are TGTGCCAGCAGCTTAGGCCCGGGACAGGGTGAAAATGAGCAGTTCTTC. Translated: CASSLGPGQGENEQFF. Full variable domain (outside the CDR3, taken from reference TRBV7-9 and TRBJ2-1): DTGVSQNPRHKITKRGQNVTFRCDPISEHNRLYWYRQTLGQGPEFLTYFQNEAQLEKSRLLSDRFSAERPKGSFSTLEIQRTEQGDSAMYLCASSLGPGQGENEQFFGPGTRLTVL.

This chain uses TRBV6-6 with TRBJ2-5; D might be TRBD1 (5 bases). The J call may be in error: the DNA end matches TRBJ2-7 better. The CDR3 length is 13 residues. Germline CDR1 MNHNY, CDR2 SVGAGI (reference sequence). For the CDR3, the DNA is TGTGCCAGCAGCACGGTTGACAGCTACGAGCAGTACTTC. It yields the protein CASSTVDSYEQYF.

Concerning this clone itself: The same CDR3 is also encoded by other DNA sequences in this sample. V is TRBV19 and J is TRBJ1-2; 7 bases match TRBD1. Trimming took 1 base from V and 0 from J; bases not matched to a gene: 20. This CDR3 contains 21 residues. Germline-derived CDR1 and CDR2 are LNHDA and SQIVND (reference sequence). The CDR3, as DNA: TGTGCCAGTAGTATAGGGTCTTGGGGGACAGCAAACCGTCTAACTAACTATGGCTACACCTTC. It codes for CASSIGSWGTANRLTNYGYTF.

This clone came up a few times. V is TRBV9 and J is TRBJ2-7, with 8 nucleotides matching TRBD2. The CDR3 has 14 amino acids. The V and J ends lost 2 bases and 4 bases, in that order; junction bases with no gene match: 5. Germline V gives CDR1 SGDLS, CDR2 YYNGEE. The CDR3 sequence: CASSVPGGGYEQYF. CDR3 nucleotides: TGTGCCAGCAGCGTCCCCGGGGGGGGTTACGAGCAGTACTTC. Using reference TRBV9 and TRBJ2-7 for the parts outside the CDR3, the full variable domain is DSGVTQTPKHLITATGQRVTLRCSPRSGDLSVYWYQQSLDQGLQFLIQYYNGEERAKGNILERFSAQQFPDLHSELNLSSLELGDSALYFCASSVPGGGYEQYFGPGTRLTVT.

This chain connects TRBV5-8 to TRBJ1-5, with TRBD1 matching 10 bases. This CDR3 has 15 amino acids. Germline V gene data show CDR1 as SGHTS and CDR2 as YDEGEE. The V gene end was trimmed by 4 bases and the J gene end by 5 bases; junction bases not matched to a gene: 6. CDR3 DNA: TGTGCCAGCAGCGCCGGGACAGGGGTAGATCAGCCCCAGCATTTT. Protein: CASSAGTGVDQPQHF.

The chain has TRBV7-9 and TRBJ2-7; no definite D call. CDR1 and CDR2 (germline): SEHNR, FQNEAQ (reference sequence). Between the trimmed V and J ends, which lost 1 base and 2 bases, there was a span of 9 bases. This CDR3 has 14 amino acids. CDR3 nucleotides: TGTGCCAGCAGCTTAGTAGGCCTGACCTACGAGCAGTACTTC. This translates into CASSLVGLTYEQYF.

There are a few counts of this clone. The chain uses TRBV30 and TRBJ1-2, with D possibly matching TRBD1 (5 bases). The CDR3 length is 14 residues. Germline V gene lookup returns CDR1 GTSNPN and CDR2 SVGIG (reference sequence). V dropped 0 bases and J dropped 5 bases, with 13 bases sitting between them. The CDR3 region is CAWSVPGRTYGYTF. The CDR3 DNA sequence: TGTGCCTGGAGTGTACCGGGACGAACTTATGGCTACACCTTC.

V is TRBV2 and J is TRBJ2-3, with a weak D call TRBD1 (5 bases). The CDR3 runs 13 residues. The germline V gene has CDR1 SNHLY and CDR2 FYNNEI. V was pared by 7 bases and J by 2 bases, with 10 bases between. CDR3 sequence: CASKGANTDTQYF. For the CDR3, the DNA is TGTGCCAGCAAAGGGGCCAACACAGATACGCAGTATTTT.